The 27 T cell receptor beta chains presented below share a single source sample, sequenced in a study of early T cells in non-severe SARS-CoV-2 infection. TCRdb reprocessed the 5' RACE reads with MiXCR, giving one entry per CDR3 protein. The data show tens of thousands of distinct CDR3 sequences, approximately 9% seen once. The sequenced sample was whole blood. All receptors derive from an adult who was a healthcare worker with PCR-confirmed SARS-CoV-2 infection or an uninfected control (not recorded which).

This clonotype came up many times. The J gene is TRBJ1-5, the V gene TRBV7-2, with no clear D. Germline V gives CDR1 SGHTA, CDR2 FQGNSA. This CDR3 region has 14 residues. Between the trimmed V and J ends, which lost 1 base and 4 bases, there was a span of 8 bases. The CDR3, as DNA: TGTGCCAGCAGCTTAGGGGGTGGAAATCAGCCCCAGCATTTT. It codes for CASSLGGGNQPQHF.

This clonotype was detected a few times. The chain employs TRBV3-1 and TRBJ2-7, with 11 positions matching TRBD2. The CDR3 length is 18 residues. The V gene's germline CDR1 is LGHDT and CDR2 YNNKEL (reference sequence). J was trimmed by 2 bases and V by 1 base; bases with no gene match: 10. The CDR3 protein is CASSQGALGTSGTYEQYF. In DNA form, the CDR3 reads TGTGCCAGCAGCCAAGGAGCCCTCGGGACTAGCGGAACCTACGAGCAGTACTTC.

This clonotype was picked up a small number of times. The gene calls are TRBV5-1 and TRBJ2-3; possibly TRBD2 for D (5 bases). The CDR3 is 16 residues long. The germline gives CDR1 SGHRS, CDR2 YFSETQ. V lost 4 bases to trimming and J lost 4 bases, with 19 bases between them. CDR3 sequence: CASSPRGRVTPDTQYF. CDR3 bases: TGCGCCAGCAGCCCGAGAGGGCGGGTGACCCCAGATACGCAGTATTTT.

In its sample, this clonotype was seen many times. The CDR3 nucleotides read TGCGCCAGCAGCTCCGGGACTAGCAGCTACAATGAGCAGTTCTTC. Amino acid sequence: CASSSGTSSYNEQFF. The chain has TRBV5-1 and TRBJ2-1; TRBD2 agrees at 9 bases. The germline V gene encodes CDR1 SGHRS and CDR2 YFSETQ. The CDR3 is 15 amino acids. Unmatched junction bases numbered 4, after V lost 3 bases and J lost 3 bases.

This chain uses TRBV9 with TRBJ2-3; TRBD1 might be the D (5 bases). The V end was cut by 3 bases, the J end by 4 bases, with 12 bases between. CDR3 length: 14 amino acids. Germline V gene sequence: CDR1 SGDLS, CDR2 YYNGEE. The CDR3 DNA sequence: TGTGCCAGCAGCGCCACCCCAGGGTCAGATACGCAGTATTTT. Its protein is CASSATPGSDTQYF.

The chain uses TRBV28 and TRBJ1-2, with D unresolved. The CDR3 runs to 15 residues. Per germline, CDR1 MDHEN and CDR2 SYDVKM. V was shortened by 2 bases and J by 2 bases, with 12 bases between the two germline ends. In DNA form, the CDR3 reads TGTGCCAGCAGTTTACGGCTCGGAGGGAACTATGGCTACACCTTC. Amino acids: CASSLRLGGNYGYTF.

This clonotype was counted between two and nine times. The chain uses TRBV12-3 or TRBV12-4 and TRBJ2-5; tentative D call: TRBD1 (6 bases). V shed 3 bases and J shed 0 bases, with 14 bases lying between them. This CDR3 contains 16 residues. This CDR3 reads CASSLGALENQETQYF. The CDR3 region has the DNA TGTGCCAGCAGTTTGGGGGCACTAGAGAACCAAGAGACCCAGTACTTC.

This clonotype was found a few times. This chain joins TRBV5-1 and TRBJ2-7, with 11 bases lining up with TRBD1. Germline values: CDR1 SGHRS, CDR2 YFSETQ. J was trimmed by 6 bases and V by 3 bases; bases with no gene match: 8. CDR3 size: 15 residues. The CDR3 region is CASSSWTGGYFEQYF. The DNA of the CDR3 is TGCGCCAGCAGCTCGTGGACAGGGGGCTATTTCGAGCAGTACTTC.

CDR3 loop: CASSLAAGTIPGGQYF. DNA of the CDR3: TGTGCCAGCAGCTTAGCCGCCGGGACAATACCCGGTGGGCAGTACTTC. The V and J genes are TRBV11-2 and TRBJ2-7, with D perhaps matching TRBD1 (6 bases). V lost 1 base to trimming and J lost 9 bases, with 22 bases between them. CDR3 length: 16 residues. Germline V lookup: CDR1 SGHAT, CDR2 FQNNGV.

There are many counts of this clonotype. The chain uses TRBV10-3 and TRBJ1-1; 9 bases agree with TRBD1. The junction had 2 bases not matched to a gene; V was cut back by 6 bases and J by 0 bases. The V gene's germline CDR1 is ENHRY and CDR2 SYGVKD. The CDR3 runs to 14 residues. CDR3 in DNA: TGTGCCATCAGGGGGACAGGGATGAACACTGAAGCTTTCTTT. Translating gives CAIRGTGMNTEAFF.

CDR3 residues: CSASGRGDTQYF. CDR3 DNA sequence: TGCAGTGCTAGCGGAAGAGGGGATACGCAGTATTTT. V usage is TRBV20-1 and J usage is TRBJ2-3; D may be TRBD2 (5 bases). V lost 3 bases and J 6 bases, leaving 10 bases between the germline ends. The germline V gene encodes CDR1 DFQATT and CDR2 SNEGSKA (reference sequence). CDR3 length: 12 amino acids.

This clonotype was recorded many times. The V call is TRBV6-5, the J call TRBJ2-7; D gene uncertain. V was cut by 2 bases and J by 2 bases, with 10 bases left in between. CDR1 MNHEY and CDR2 SVGAGI come from the germline V gene. There are 14 residues in the CDR3. The CDR3 loop is CASSYVRETYEQYF. CDR3 sequence (DNA): TGTGCCAGCAGTTACGTTCGCGAAACCTACGAGCAGTACTTC.

This rearrangement joins TRBV25-1 to TRBJ2-3; TRBD1 is a possible D gene (5 bases). V shed 0 bases and J shed 5 bases, with 6 bases lying between them. The CDR3 loop spans 13 amino acids. Germline CDR1 reads MGHDK; CDR2 reads SYGVNS. Here the CDR3 reads CASSEYREDTQYF. The CDR3 DNA reads as TGTGCCAGCAGTGAATACAGGGAAGATACGCAGTATTTT. The full variable domain, in which reference TRBV25-1 and TRBJ2-3 provide the parts outside the CDR3, is EADIYQTPRYLVIGTGKKITLECSQTMGHDKMYWYQQDPGMELHLIHYSYGVNSTEKGDLSSESTVSRIRTEHFPLTLESARPSHTSQYLCASSEYREDTQYFGPGTRLTVL.

A note on this clonotype: Compared with germline, one end of the junction differs, possibly owing to a read error. The rearrangement uses TRBV7-9 and TRBJ2-7; 11 positions agree with TRBD2. This CDR3 region has 14 residues. CDR1 and CDR2 (germline): SEHNR, FQNEAQ (reference sequence). The CDR3 reads CSYGPSGGSYEQYF. CDR3 DNA: TGCTCTTACGGCCCTAGCGGGGGGTCCTACGAGCAGTACTTC.

The table lists this clonotype with many counts. The V call is TRBV20-1, the J call TRBJ2-5, with 9 bases identical to TRBD1. The V gene end was trimmed by 6 bases and the J gene end by 2 bases; junction bases not matched to a gene: 10. This CDR3 is 15 amino acids long. Germline assignment: CDR1 DFQATT and CDR2 SNEGSKA (reference sequence). Here the CDR3 reads CSAKTGGEEQETQYF. The CDR3, as DNA: TGCAGTGCCAAGACAGGGGGAGAGGAACAAGAGACCCAGTACTTC.

Many counts were recorded for this clonotype. The chain has TRBV6-1 and TRBJ2-1; 9 bases are a match to TRBD2. V was pared by 6 bases and J by 10 bases, with 19 bases of the junction left unmatched. This CDR3 spans 17 amino acids. Per the germline V gene, CDR1 is MNHNS and CDR2 is SASEGT. DNA for the CDR3: TGTGCCAGCAGGATGGGGCTAGCGGGGTATGAGAATCGGGAGCAGTTCTTC. It specifies CASRMGLAGYENREQFF.

This clonotype was picked up a small number of times. This rearrangement joins TRBV11-2 to TRBJ2-5; 7 positions match TRBD2. Germline CDR1 reads SGHAT; CDR2 reads FQNNGV. CDR3 length: 14 residues. V lost 5 bases to trimming and J lost 6 bases; unmatched junction nucleotides: 9. The chain's CDR3 is CASSPGRELKTQYF. DNA of the CDR3: TGTGCCAGCAGCCCGGGGCGGGAGCTAAAGACCCAGTACTTC.

This clonotype was counted at least ten times. V and J are TRBV6-5 and TRBJ1-5; no clear D. Trimming stripped 2 bases from V and 1 base from J, with 3 bases between. This CDR3 comprises 13 residues. Germline CDR1 is MNHEY and CDR2 is SVGAGI. This CDR3 is CASSYDSNQPQHF. CDR3 sequence (DNA): TGTGCCAGCAGTTACGACAGCAATCAGCCCCAGCATTTT.

This clonotype was observed at least ten times. The CDR3 coding sequence is TGTGCCAGCTCACCCCTCCGACAGGGCCACGAGCAGTACTTC. This translates into CASSPLRQGHEQYF. V and J are TRBV18 and TRBJ2-7; TRBD1 aligns across 7 bases. Per germline, CDR1 KGHSH and CDR2 LQKENI. The CDR3 loop spans 14 amino acids. The V segment lost 3 bases and the J segment 5 bases; nucleotides outside the gene matches: 7. Filled out from reference TRBV18 and TRBJ2-7, the complete variable domain reads NAGVMQNPRHLVRRRGQEARLRCSPMKGHSHVYWYRQLPEEGLKFMVYLQKENIIDESGMPKERFSAEFPKEGPSILRIQQVVRGDSAAYFCASSPLRQGHEQYFGPGTRLTVT.

The sample holds a few counts of this clonotype. The chain carries TRBV7-8 and TRBJ2-1; no clear D. The germline V gene encodes CDR1 SGHVS and CDR2 FQNEAQ. V shed 5 bases and J shed 5 bases, with 16 bases lying between them. The CDR3 is 15 amino acids. The CDR3 reads CASSGSRRNNNEQFF. The CDR3 DNA is TGTGCCAGCAGCGGGTCGCGGCGGAATAACAATGAGCAGTTCTTC.

This clonotype appeared a few times. The V gene is TRBV7-2, the J gene TRBJ2-5; D is perhaps TRBD2 (6 bases). CDR1 and CDR2 (germline): SGHTA, FQGNSA. The V and J ends lost 5 bases and 2 bases respectively, with 15 bases between them. The CDR3 consists of 15 residues. CDR3 amino acids: CASSLQSGGQETQYF. DNA for the CDR3: TGTGCCAGCAGCCTTCAGAGTGGGGGGCAAGAGACCCAGTACTTC. Variable domain in full (rest from reference TRBV7-2 and TRBJ2-5): GAGVSQSPSNKVTEKGKDVELRCDPISGHTALYWYRQSLGQGLEFLIYFQGNSAPDKSGLPSDRFSAERTGGSVSTLTIQRTQQEDSAVYLCASSLQSGGQETQYFGPGTRLLVL.

This clonotype was seen a few times. The genes are TRBV5-1 and TRBJ1-1, with D perhaps TRBD1 (5 bases). The CDR3 is 13 amino acids. The germline V gene encodes CDR1 SGHRS and CDR2 YFSETQ. V lost 1 base and J 8 bases, leaving 12 bases between the germline ends. In DNA, the CDR3 is TGCGCCAGCAGCTTGACCGGGGCCCTGGAAGCTTTCTTT. Translating it yields CASSLTGALEAFF.

The genes are TRBV12-3 or TRBV12-4 and TRBJ1-3, with D hard to call. V was clipped by 3 bases and J by 6 bases, with 12 bases between them. The CDR3 is 14 residues long. The CDR3 coding sequence is TGTGCCAGCAGTTTTAAGTCTATAGAAAACACCATATATTTT. Translating it yields CASSFKSIENTIYF.

J is TRBJ1-2 and V is TRBV7-9; possibly TRBD1 for D (5 bases). The CDR3 is 15 amino acids. Germline assignment: CDR1 SEHNR and CDR2 FQNEAQ (reference sequence). The V end was cut by 1 base, the J end by 0 bases, with 9 bases between. CDR3 in amino acids: CASSLEGSSNYGYTF. CDR3 coding DNA: TGTGCCAGCAGCTTAGAGGGGTCCTCTAACTATGGCTACACCTTC.

This clonotype was seen repeatedly, ten times or more. This rearrangement joins TRBV2 to TRBJ2-1; no reliable D call. V was clipped by 6 bases and J by 8 bases, with 11 bases between them. This CDR3 has 12 residues. Germline values: CDR1 SNHLY, CDR2 FYNNEI. CDR3 amino acids: CASSQKGDEQFF. The CDR3 bases are TGTGCCAGCAGCCAGAAGGGCGATGAGCAGTTCTTC.

This clonotype occurred many times. The chain employs TRBV28 and TRBJ1-1; maybe TRBD1 (6 bases). The CDR3 spans 16 residues. Trimming left V 8 bases short and J 5 bases short, with 24 bases between. Germline V gene sequence: CDR1 MDHEN, CDR2 SYDVKM. The CDR3 here is CASYMGGTRGFTEAFF. The CDR3 coding sequence is TGTGCCAGCTACATGGGAGGGACAAGGGGTTTTACTGAAGCTTTCTTT.

The rearrangement uses TRBV12-3 or TRBV12-4 and TRBJ2-1; D gene unclear. CDR3 length: 12 residues. V was clipped by 6 bases and J by 6 bases, with 9 bases between them. CDR3 sequence reads: CASSSGGNEQFF. The CDR3 nucleotides are TGTGCCAGCAGCTCCGGTGGCAATGAGCAGTTCTTC.